This T cell receptor (beta chain) was recovered during a study of cytotoxic CD8 clonotypes in ibrutinib-treated CLL. The overall study: Samples showed on average approximately 260,000 productive templates and approximately 94,000 productive rearrangements.

Concerning this clone itself: Antigen specificity is unknown.

Regarding the study as a whole: In comparison with age-matched healthy donors, baseline clonality was higher and tracked circulating CD8+ T-cell counts. The study found clonality rose at ibrutinib response, then fell toward baseline at progression. Patients with sustained remission and those progressing were sampled at differing times.

Assay used: immunoSEQ multiplex PCR; TCRdb lists only in-frame clones, some missing. The sample carries about 86,000 clones, about 86% recorded once. Germline CDR1 MNHNS, CDR2 SASEGT. With 4 bases clipped from V and 7 bases from J, the junction kept 13 bases outside the gene matches. The CDR3 is 16 residues long. The TCR comes from a human donor with chronic lymphocytic leukemia. This chain uses TRBV6-1 with TRBJ1-2, with 9 bases fitting TRBD1. Specimen: PBMCs, collected before ibrutinib treatment. CDR3 bases: TGTGCCAGCAGTGCGACAGGGGGGGCATATCGGCGTGGCTACACCTTC. This translates into CASSATGGAYRRGYTF.